Below, 11 T cell receptor beta chains from the same sample are listed, as sequenced in a study of T cells in Graves' hyperthyroidism and ophthalmopathy. TCR beta CDR3 sequences were amplified from RNA transcripts. First-round RT-PCR of the TCR CDR3 relied on the HTBI primer set. TCRdb reprocessed the multiplex PCR reads with MiXCR, giving one entry per CDR3 protein. The top ten hold around 7.7% of the sample, which has more than 600,000 distinct CDR3 sequences, around 15% seen once. Sequenced material: blood. The origin of the receptors is a man between 18 and 29 years old with Graves' hyperthyroidism.

The chain combines TRBV4-3 with TRBJ2-2, with unresolved D. The germline V and J ends were trimmed by 1 base and 0 bases, with 9 bases remaining between them. The germline V gene has CDR1 LGHNA and CDR2 YSLEER. The CDR3 totals 16 residues. CDR3 nucleotide sequence: TGCGCCAGCAGCCAAGTTGGGGATCCGAACACCGGGGAGCTGTTTTTT. Protein product: CASSQVGDPNTGELFF.

V is TRBV5-8 and J is TRBJ1-2; maybe TRBD1 (6 bases). Germline V CDR1 and CDR2: SGHTS, YDEGEE. V lost 0 bases, J lost 3 bases, and 12 bases lay in between. This CDR3 contains 15 residues. The CDR3 bases are TGTGCCAGCAGCTTGGGTTCGGCAGGGGACTATGGCTACACCTTC. It yields the protein CASSLGSAGDYGYTF. The whole variable domain, remainder taken from reference TRBV5-8 and TRBJ1-2, is EAGVTQSPTHLIKTRGQQATLRCSPISGHTSVYWYQQALGLGLQFLLWYDEGEERNRGNFPPRFSGRQFPNYSSELNVNALELEDSALYLCASSLGSAGDYGYTFGSGTRLTVV.

This clonotype was seen repeatedly, ten times or more. This chain joins TRBV20-1 and TRBJ2-5; 9 bases line up with TRBD2. V lost 1 base to trimming and J lost 5 bases; unmatched junction nucleotides: 8. Germline CDR1 DFQATT, CDR2 SNEGSKA (reference sequence). This CDR3 has 15 amino acids. This CDR3 reads CSARVGGRVGETQYF. CDR3 coding DNA: TGCAGTGCTAGAGTCGGCGGGAGGGTTGGGGAGACCCAGTACTTC.

Regarding this clonotype: Possible read error: a much larger clone is one base away. The chain joins TRBV30 to TRBJ1-1; TRBD1 might be the D (5 bases). Germline-derived CDR1 and CDR2 are GTSNPN and SVGIG (reference sequence). CDR3 length equals 11 residues. CDR3: CARSEDSKAFF. In nucleotides, the CDR3 is TGTGCCCGGAGTGAAGACAGTAAAGCTTTCTTT.

This clonotype was counted at least ten times. The chain recombines TRBV12-3 or TRBV12-4 with TRBJ1-5, with 8 bases identical to TRBD1. V was clipped by 1 base and J by 0 bases; unmatched bases: 5. The CDR3 extends over 17 amino acids. The CDR3 spells CASSLGRGQVSNQPQHF. CDR3 nucleotides: TGTGCCAGCAGTTTAGGCCGGGGACAGGTTAGCAATCAGCCCCAGCATTTT.

In this sample, this clonotype turned up a few times. The V call is TRBV29-1, the J call TRBJ1-2; TRBD1 is a possible D gene (6 bases). V was clipped by 4 bases and J by 2 bases, with 11 bases between them. From germline, CDR1 is SQVTM and CDR2 ANQGSEA. The CDR3 covers 13 residues. CDR3 amino acids: CSVAVQGNYGYTF. DNA for the CDR3: TGCAGCGTTGCCGTTCAGGGGAACTATGGCTACACCTTC. Looking up the rest from reference TRBV29-1 and TRBJ1-2 gives the full variable domain: SAVISQKPSRDICQRGTSLTIQCQVDSQVTMMFWYRQQPGQSLTLIATANQGSEATYESGFVIDKFPISRPNLTFSTLTVSNMSPEDSSIYLCSVAVQGNYGYTFGSGTRLTVV.

The chain combines TRBV27 with TRBJ2-1; 8 bases are a match to TRBD1. The V and J ends lost 2 bases and 8 bases, in that order; junction bases with no gene match: 5. Germline-derived CDR1 and CDR2 are MNHEY and SMNVEV (reference sequence). The CDR3 is 14 residues long. The CDR3 region is CASSLIRGPDEQFF. DNA for the CDR3: TGTGCCAGCAGTTTAATCAGGGGGCCAGATGAGCAGTTCTTC.

This clonotype was detected ten times or more. This chain uses TRBV7-9 with TRBJ2-5; 8 nucleotides align to TRBD2. The CDR3 runs to 14 residues. In germline, CDR1 is SEHNR, CDR2 FQNEAQ (reference sequence). The J segment lost 7 bases and the V segment lost 3 bases, leaving 7 bases of the junction unmatched. The DNA for the CDR3 is TGTGCCAGCAGCTTTACAGCGGGAGAGGGGACCCAGTACTTC. It codes for CASSFTAGEGTQYF. Looking up the rest from reference TRBV7-9 and TRBJ2-5 gives the full variable domain: DTGVSQNPRHKITKRGQNVTFRCDPISEHNRLYWYRQTLGQGPEFLTYFQNEAQLEKSRLLSDRFSAERPKGSFSTLEIQRTEQGDSAMYLCASSFTAGEGTQYFGPGTRLLVL.

This clonotype has ten or more counts. The CDR3 sequence: CSAPAGLADYNEQFF. The CDR3 DNA is TGCAGTGCTCCAGCCGGACTAGCGGACTACAATGAGCAGTTCTTC. The chain is built from TRBV20-1 and TRBJ2-1; 10 nucleotides align to TRBD2. After removal of 5 bases from V and 3 bases from J, the junction contained 7 bases not matched to a gene. CDR3 length equals 15 residues. Germline CDR1 and CDR2: DFQATT and SNEGSKA (reference sequence).

This sequence joins TRBV6-1 and TRBJ2-7, with 12 bases aligning to TRBD2. The CDR3 sequence is 15 residues long. The V gene end was trimmed by 3 bases and the J gene end by 4 bases; junction bases not matched to a gene: 4. CDR1 is MNHNS, CDR2 SASEGT, per germline. This CDR3 reads CASSESGLAGYEQYF. CDR3 DNA sequence: TGTGCCAGCAGTGAGTCGGGACTAGCGGGTTACGAGCAGTACTTC.

This clonotype occurred many times. This chain connects TRBV3-1 to TRBJ2-3, with D perhaps matching TRBD2 (5 bases). Trimming cost V 5 bases and J 1 base, with 13 bases left between them. There are 15 residues in the CDR3. CDR1 is LGHDT, CDR2 YNNKEL, per germline (reference sequence). The CDR3 loop reads CASSERVSGTDTQYF. In DNA, the CDR3 is TGTGCCAGCAGCGAAAGGGTTAGCGGCACAGATACGCAGTATTTT.